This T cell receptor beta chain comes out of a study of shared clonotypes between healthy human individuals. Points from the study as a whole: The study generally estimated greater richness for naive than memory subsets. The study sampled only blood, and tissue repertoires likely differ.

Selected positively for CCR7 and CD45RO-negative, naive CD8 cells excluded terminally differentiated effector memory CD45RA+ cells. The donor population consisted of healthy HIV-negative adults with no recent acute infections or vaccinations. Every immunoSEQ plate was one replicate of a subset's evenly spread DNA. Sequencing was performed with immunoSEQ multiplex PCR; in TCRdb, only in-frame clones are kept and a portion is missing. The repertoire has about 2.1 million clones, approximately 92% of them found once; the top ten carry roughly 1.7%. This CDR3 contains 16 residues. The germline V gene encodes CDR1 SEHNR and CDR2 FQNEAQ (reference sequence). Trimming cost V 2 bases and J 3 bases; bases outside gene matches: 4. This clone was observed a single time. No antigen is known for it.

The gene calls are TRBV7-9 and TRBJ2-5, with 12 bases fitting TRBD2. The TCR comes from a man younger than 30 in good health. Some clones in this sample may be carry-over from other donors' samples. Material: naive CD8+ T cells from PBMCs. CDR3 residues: CASSLRLAGVEETQYF. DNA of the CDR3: TGTGCCAGCAGCTTAAGACTAGCGGGAGTTGAAGAGACCCAGTACTTC. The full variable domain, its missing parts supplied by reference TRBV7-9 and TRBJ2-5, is DTGVSQNPRHKITKRGQNVTFRCDPISEHNRLYWYRQTLGQGPEFLTYFQNEAQLEKSRLLSDRFSAERPKGSFSTLEIQRTEQGDSAMYLCASSLRLAGVEETQYFGPGTRLLVL.